Listed here is a single TCR beta chain. The target antigen is unknown. This entry belongs to a study of cytomegalovirus exposure and HLA in healthy donors. The PCR was carried out with 60 Vbeta primers and 13 Jbeta primers. Only in-frame clones appear in the TCRdb table, and some are missing; sequencing was by immunoSEQ multiplex PCR. Of around 150,000 clones in the sample, around 79% were seen once. There were likely unrecorded immune exposures, though donors were nominally healthy when sampled. The CDR3 loop spans 13 amino acids. CDR1 and CDR2 from the germline V gene are LNHNV and YYDKDF (reference sequence). Trimming took off 5 bases at V and 7 bases at J, with 14 bases between the two ends. Study outcomes and limitations: Accurate prediction of most subjects' HLA-A and HLA-B alleles from TCR beta sequences was reported. Cytomegalovirus-associated TCR beta chains were listed, numbering more than 150.

This TCR was sampled from a man aged 45-65 years in good health and CMV-seropositive. The sample consisted of PBMCs. This chain uses TRBV15 with TRBJ1-1; D is undetermined. CDR3: CATSLNSPIEAFF. CDR3 coding DNA: TGTGCCACCAGCCTGAACTCACCCATTGAAGCTTTCTTT. Complete variable domain (other parts from reference TRBV15 and TRBJ1-1): DAMVIQNPRYQVTQFGKPVTLSCSQTLNHNVMYWYQQKSSQAPKLLFHYYDKDFNNEADTPDNFQSRRPNTSFCFLDIRSPGLGDTAMYLCATSLNSPIEAFFGQGTRLTVV.